This T cell receptor (beta chain) was sequenced in a study of post-analysis software for immune sequencing data. Overall study findings and caveats: Under the F measure, samples that were prepared in one batch clustered strongly together. A handful of TRBV segments, including TRBV5-6, TRBV5-1 and TRBV20-1, were more frequent in patients than controls. Multiple sclerosis patients had significantly lower normalized Chao1 diversity than controls.

The J segment lost 1 base and the V segment lost 3 bases, leaving 6 bases of the junction unmatched. CDR3 length equals 16 residues. The germline CDR1 and CDR2 sequences are SGHRS and YFSETQ. Built from TCR beta cDNA, the libraries had unique molecular identifiers in them. MiXCR, applied by TCRdb to the PCR reads, yields one record per CDR3 protein. The sample yields about 160,000 distinct CDR3 sequences, roughly 40% seen once. Concerning this clonotype itself: Its antigen is still unknown.

The chain couples TRBV5-1 to TRBJ2-3; 9 positions agree with TRBD2. The receptor comes from a girl between 10 and 17 years old with multiple sclerosis. The sequencing used blood, collected after autologous hematopoietic stem cell transplantation. The CDR3 here is CASSYSTSGGTDTQYF. CDR3 bases: TGCGCCAGCAGCTATTCGACTAGCGGAGGCACAGATACGCAGTATTTT.